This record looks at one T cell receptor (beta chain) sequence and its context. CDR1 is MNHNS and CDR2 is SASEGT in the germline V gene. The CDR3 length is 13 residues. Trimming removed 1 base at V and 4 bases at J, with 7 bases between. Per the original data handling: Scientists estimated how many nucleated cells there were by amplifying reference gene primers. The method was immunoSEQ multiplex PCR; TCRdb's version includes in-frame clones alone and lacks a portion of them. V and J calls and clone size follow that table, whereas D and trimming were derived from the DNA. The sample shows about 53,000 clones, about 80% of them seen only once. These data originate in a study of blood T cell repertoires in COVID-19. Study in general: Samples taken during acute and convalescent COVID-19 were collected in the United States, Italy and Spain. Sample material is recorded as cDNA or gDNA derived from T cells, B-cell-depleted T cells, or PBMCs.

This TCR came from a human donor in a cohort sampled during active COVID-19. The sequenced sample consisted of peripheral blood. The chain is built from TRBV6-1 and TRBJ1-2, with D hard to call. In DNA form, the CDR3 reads TGTGCCAGCAGTGAAGTCAACTTCTATGGCTACACCTTC. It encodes CASSEVNFYGYTF.